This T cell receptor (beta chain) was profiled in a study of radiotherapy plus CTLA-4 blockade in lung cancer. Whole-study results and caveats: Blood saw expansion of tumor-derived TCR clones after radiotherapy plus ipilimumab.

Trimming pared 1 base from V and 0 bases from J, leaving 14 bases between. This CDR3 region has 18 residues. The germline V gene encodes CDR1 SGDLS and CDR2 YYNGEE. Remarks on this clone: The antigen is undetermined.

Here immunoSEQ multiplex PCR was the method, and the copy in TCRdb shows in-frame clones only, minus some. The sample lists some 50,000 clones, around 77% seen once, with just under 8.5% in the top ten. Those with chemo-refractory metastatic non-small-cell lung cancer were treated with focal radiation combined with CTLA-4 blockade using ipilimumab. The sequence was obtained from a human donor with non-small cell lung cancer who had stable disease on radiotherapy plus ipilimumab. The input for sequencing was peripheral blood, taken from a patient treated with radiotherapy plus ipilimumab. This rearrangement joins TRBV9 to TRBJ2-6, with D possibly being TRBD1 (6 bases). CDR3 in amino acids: CASSVPQTGGSGANVLTF. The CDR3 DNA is TGTGCCAGCAGCGTACCCCAGACAGGTGGCTCTGGGGCCAACGTCCTGACTTTC.